A selection of T cell receptor beta chains follows, all from one sample in a study of T cells in Graves' hyperthyroidism and ophthalmopathy. MiXCR was run by TCRdb on the multiplex PCR reads, yielding one entry per CDR3 protein. The data contain over 350,000 distinct CDR3 sequences, more than 13% of them singletons. Sequencing input: blood. These receptors originate from a man aged 50-60 years with Graves' ophthalmopathy. The CDR3 runs from the conserved cysteine through the conserved F or W. The order of the fields is V gene, clone size, D gene, J gene, CDR3 DNA, CDR3 protein. The D gene is left open where the match is weak. Clone size is given for some rows only: seen once, a few or many times, or a class if the clone is expanded.

>TRBV20-1|many|TRBD1|TRBJ2-7
TGCAGTGCTCGCGGACAGGGGGGTTTGGGGGAGCAGTACTTC
CSARGQGGLGEQYF
>TRBV20-1|many|TRBD1|TRBJ2-5
TGCAGTGCTAGCCGACCGACAGGGCAAGAGACCCAGTACTTC
CSASRPTGQETQYF
>TRBV11-2|many|NA|TRBJ2-7
TGTGCCAGCAGCTTAGGTCAAGTAGCGGAATACGAGCAGTACTTC
CASSLGQVAEYEQYF
>TRBV6-1|few|TRBD2|TRBJ2-1
TGTGCCAGCAGTCCCCGGAGCGGGGGTTTTGGGGATAATGAGCAGTTCTTC
CASSPRSGGFGDNEQFF
>TRBV6-5|NA|NA|TRBJ2-1
TGTGCCAGCAGTTCTAAAGACAGGCGTTGGGGGGAATGGGGCGAGCAGTTCTTC
CASSSKDRRWGEWGEQFF
>TRBV3-1|many|NA|TRBJ1-1
TGTGCCAGCAGCCGGGAGGGGGGCACTGAAGCTTTCTTT
CASSREGGTEAFF
>TRBV7-2|NA|TRBD2|TRBJ2-1
TGTGCCAGCAGCTTACATTTGCCCATTGTTAGCGGGAGCAATGAGCAGTTCTTC
CASSLHLPIVSGSNEQFF
>TRBV30|many|NA|TRBJ2-7
TGTGCCTGGATGAGGTCCTACGAGCAGTACTTC
CAWMRSYEQYF
>TRBV29-1|once|NA|TRBJ1-2
TGCAGCGTCGGGTCAGGTGACTATGGCTACACCTTC
CSVGSGDYGYTF
>TRBV10-3|many|TRBD1|TRBJ2-7
TGTGCCATCAGTTTGGGACAGGGTGTGGGGAACGAGCAGTACTTC
CAISLGQGVGNEQYF
>TRBV30|many|TRBD1|TRBJ1-2
TGTGCCTGGGGGACAGGGCTTGACTATGGCTACACCTTC
CAWGTGLDYGYTF
>TRBV20-1|many|TRBD2|TRBJ2-1
TGCAGTGCTAGGCGACTAGCGGGAGACCAGAACCTCAATGAGCAGTTCTTC
CSARRLAGDQNLNEQFF
>TRBV24-1|many|NA|TRBJ1-1
TGTGCCACCAGTGATTCGAGGGACAAGAACACTGAAGCTTTCTTT
CATSDSRDKNTEAFF
>TRBV5-6|many|NA|TRBJ1-3
TGTGCCAGCAGCTTGGACAGGGCGGCCACCATATATTTT
CASSLDRAATIYF
>TRBV3-1|many|NA|TRBJ2-1
TGTGCCAGCAGCCAATGGGGCGGGAAGCAGTTCTTC
CASSQWGGKQFF
>TRBV5-1|many|NA|TRBJ2-7
TGCGCCAGCAGCTTGGTAGGGCCTCGGGAGCAGTACTTC
CASSLVGPREQYF
>TRBV6-1|NA|TRBD2|TRBJ2-7
TGTCCCAGCAGCCTAGCGGGAAGCTCCTACGAGCAGTACTTC
CPSSLAGSSYEQYF
>TRBV7-2|many|NA|TRBJ2-7
TGTGCCAGCAGCTTATCGACAGGACGCTCCTACGAGCAGTACTTC
CASSLSTGRSYEQYF
>TRBV27|NA|TRBD2|TRBJ2-1
TGTGCCAGCAGTTTCACTTCTCGGGGGGGGCAGTTCTTC
CASSFTSRGGQFF
>TRBV7-9|few|TRBD2|TRBJ2-1
TGTGCCAGCAGTCCCCTGCGGGAGGACAATGAGCAGTTCTTC
CASSPLREDNEQFF
>TRBV29-1|NA|TRBD1|TRBJ1-4
TGCAGCGTTGAAGGTTCTGGGACAGGGACTGAAAAACTGTTTTTT
CSVEGSGTGTEKLFF
>TRBV20-1|many|TRBD2|TRBJ2-1
TGCAGTGCTAGAGATGGTCGGACTAGCGGATACAATGAGCAGTTCTTC
CSARDGRTSGYNEQFF
>TRBV20-1|NA|NA|TRBJ2-1
TGCAGTGCTACGACGGTAAAGGAGCAGTTCTTC
CSATTVKEQFF
>TRBV18|many|NA|TRBJ2-7
TGTGCCAGCTCACGAGCGAGGGGGGCGAGCTCCTACGAGCAGTACTTC
CASSRARGASSYEQYF
>TRBV5-1|few|NA|TRBJ2-2
TGCGCCAGCAGCCGAAGGACGGGTAACACCGGGGAGCTGTTTTTT
CASSRRTGNTGELFF
>TRBV19|few|NA|TRBJ1-2
TGTGCCAGTGCCGACAGGAGAGCTTTTGGCTACACCTTC
CASADRRAFGYTF
>TRBV6-1|NA|NA|TRBJ1-5
TGTGCCAGCAGTGGGCATGACAGTAGCAATCAGCCCCAGCATTTT
CASSGHDSSNQPQHF
>TRBV7-9|NA|NA|TRBJ1-1
TGTGCCAGCAGCGTGGGGGGGGTGAACACTGAAGCTTTCTTT
CASSVGGVNTEAFF
>TRBV6-1|few|NA|TRBJ1-2
TGTGCCAGCAGTGATCCCGGGAGAGGCTACACCTTC
CASSDPGRGYTF
>TRBV14|few|NA|TRBJ2-3
TGTGCCAGCAGCCAAACGGGACCCCCAAAAGATACGCAGTATTTT
CASSQTGPPKDTQYF
>TRBV12-3/TRBV12-4|many|TRBD1|TRBJ1-1
TGTGCCAGCATTCGAGGACAGGGAAGTCTGAACACTGAAGCTTTCTTT
CASIRGQGSLNTEAFF
>TRBV5-1|NA|NA|TRBJ2-3
TGTGCCAGCAGCTCCAAGAGCGGCACAGATACGCAGTATTTT
CASSSKSGTDTQYF
>TRBV5-1|many|NA|TRBJ1-2
TGCGCCAGCAGGAGGGAAAACTATGGCTACACCTTC
CASRRENYGYTF
>TRBV14|NA|NA|TRBJ2-2
TGTGCCAGCAGCCCTTTAATTACCGGGGAGCTGTTTTTT
CASSPLITGELFF
>TRBV4-1|many|NA|TRBJ2-7
TGCGCCAGCAGCCAAGTCACGACAGACTACGAGCAGTACTTC
CASSQVTTDYEQYF
>TRBV5-1|many|NA|TRBJ2-7
TGCGCCAGCAAGGGGACCTTAAATTACGAGCAGTACTTC
CASKGTLNYEQYF
>TRBV4-1|few|TRBD1|TRBJ1-5
TGCGCCAGCAGCCAAGGCAGGGGGCGCCTCGGGCCCCAGCATTTT
CASSQGRGRLGPQHF
>TRBV5-8|few|TRBD1|TRBJ2-1
TGTGCCAGCAGATATGCGGGACAGGCCTACAATGAGCAGTTCTTC
CASRYAGQAYNEQFF
>TRBV30|many|NA|TRBJ2-4
TGTGCCTGGGCGGGACCCAGCGCGATTCAGTACTTC
CAWAGPSAIQYF
>TRBV19|few|NA|TRBJ1-6
TGTGCCAGTAACCGGCAGGGGAATTCACCCCTCCACTTT
CASNRQGNSPLHF
>TRBV12-3/TRBV12-4|many|NA|TRBJ2-2
TGTGCCAGCAGTCCCAGTACCGGGGAGCTGTTTTTT
CASSPSTGELFF
>TRBV5-5|many|NA|TRBJ2-7
TGTGCCAGCAGCTTCGCCCAGGGGAGCACCTACGAGCAGTACTTC
CASSFAQGSTYEQYF
>TRBV12-3/TRBV12-4|once|NA|TRBJ1-2
TGTGCCAGCAGTTTAAAGGGACGGATGCTCTATGGCTACACCTTC
CASSLKGRMLYGYTF
>TRBV19|NA|NA|TRBJ1-6
TGTGCCAGCAGAAGCGGGCAAAGCTCCTATAATTCACCCCTCCACTTT
CASRSGQSSYNSPLHF
>TRBV30|NA|NA|TRBJ2-2
TGTGCCTGGAGTCGAGGAACCGGGGAGCTGTTTTTT
CAWSRGTGELFF
>TRBV6-4|NA|NA|TRBJ2-5
TGTGCCAGCAGTACTAGCCCGCGGGAGACCCAGTACTTC
CASSTSPRETQYF
>TRBV10-3|many|TRBD1|TRBJ2-2
TGTGCCATCAGCCGACAGGGAACCGGGGAGCTGTTTTTT
CAISRQGTGELFF
>TRBV30|many|TRBD2|TRBJ2-5
TGTGCCTGGATAAGCGGGAGGAGCGGGACCCAGTACTTC
CAWISGRSGTQYF
>TRBV10-3|many|NA|TRBJ2-1
TGTGCCATCAGTGACTTCGACAGCCTCAATGAGCAGTTCTTC
CAISDFDSLNEQFF
>TRBV7-6|many|TRBD1|TRBJ2-3
TGTGCCAGCAGCTTAGGGGGATGGGGACAGAACACAGATACGCAGTATTTT
CASSLGGWGQNTDTQYF
>TRBV28|NA|NA|TRBJ1-1
TGTGCCAGCAGTTTACGACGACAACTAAACACTGAAGCTTTCTTT
CASSLRRQLNTEAFF
>TRBV6-1|NA|NA|TRBJ2-7
TGTGCCAGCAGTCCCCAGGGAGTCTACGAGCAGTACTTC
CASSPQGVYEQYF
>TRBV18|many|NA|TRBJ2-7
TGTGCCAGCTCACCCCAAACAGTTGGGTCCACGGGGGAGCAGTACTTC
CASSPQTVGSTGEQYF
>TRBV12-3/TRBV12-4|many|NA|TRBJ2-5
TGTGCCAGCAGCCCCACTAGGGCTAGCTTCCAGACCCAGTACTTC
CASSPTRASFQTQYF
>TRBV27|few|NA|TRBJ2-4
TGTGCCAGCAGTTTCGATTCAGCCAAAAACATTCAGTACTTC
CASSFDSAKNIQYF
>TRBV11-2|many|NA|TRBJ2-4
TGTGCCAGCAGCCCCCCCGCCCTGAACATTCAGTACTTC
CASSPPALNIQYF
>TRBV6-1|NA|TRBD2|TRBJ2-7
TGTGCCAGCCTACGGGAGGCCTCCTACGAGCAGTACTTC
CASLREASYEQYF